These 2 T cell receptor beta chains were all obtained from the same sample, sequenced in a study of persistence of HIV-infected CD4 T cells. No antigen has been identified for these receptors. This nonspecific control used anti-CD3/anti-CD28 bead stimulation of CD4+ T cells. Sorting of responding CD4+ T cells relied on upregulated CD40 ligand together with CD69. This was the immunoSEQ version 4 assay in survey mode. Sequencing was performed with immunoSEQ multiplex PCR; in TCRdb, only in-frame clones are kept and a portion is missing. This sample has fewer than 45,000 clones, with about nine tenths found just once. Sequenced here: CD4+ T cells sorted from PBMCs after approximately 19-hour stimulation, sampled from a patient who received antiretroviral therapy. These receptors were obtained from an adult woman with HIV who was CMV-seropositive.

J is TRBJ1-3 and V is TRBV5-6; D remains ambiguous. Germline CDR1 SGHDT, CDR2 YYEEEE. The CDR3 consists of 16 residues. Trimming took 1 base from V and 4 from J, leaving 15 bases between them. This chain's CDR3 is CASSLRVPVPGNTIYF. The CDR3 DNA is TGTGCCAGCAGCTTGCGGGTCCCCGTCCCCGGAAACACCATATATTTT. The full variable domain, rest sourced from reference TRBV5-6 and TRBJ1-3, is DAGVTQSPTHLIKTRGQQVTLRCSPKSGHDTVSWYQQALGQGPQFIFQYYEEEERQRGNFPDRFSGHQFPNYSSELNVNALLLGDSALYLCASSLRVPVPGNTIYFGEGSWLTVV.

Regarding this clone: This CDR3 is also generated by other DNA sequences in the sample. CDR3 coding DNA: TGTGCCAGCAGCATGGGACTAGCGGGGGCCAAAAACATTCAGTACTTC. Translated: CASSMGLAGAKNIQYF. The rearrangement uses TRBV28 and TRBJ2-4, with TRBD2 matching 13 bases. Per germline, CDR1 MDHEN and CDR2 SYDVKM. This CDR3 region has 16 residues. After removal of 6 bases from V and 1 base from J, the junction contained 3 bases not matched to a gene.